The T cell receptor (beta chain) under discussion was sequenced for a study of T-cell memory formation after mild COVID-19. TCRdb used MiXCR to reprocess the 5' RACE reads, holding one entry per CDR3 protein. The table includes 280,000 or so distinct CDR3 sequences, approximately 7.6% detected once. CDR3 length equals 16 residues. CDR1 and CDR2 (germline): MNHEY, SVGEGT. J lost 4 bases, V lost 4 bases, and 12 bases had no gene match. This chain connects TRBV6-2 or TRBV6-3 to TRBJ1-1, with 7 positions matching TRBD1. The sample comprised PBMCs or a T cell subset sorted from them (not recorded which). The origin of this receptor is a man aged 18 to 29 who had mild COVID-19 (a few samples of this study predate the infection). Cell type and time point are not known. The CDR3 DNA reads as TGTGCCAGCAGTTTCTCGGCGACGACAGGGCCCACTGAAGCTTTCTTT. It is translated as CASSFSATTGPTEAFF.